These T cell receptor beta chains were read from a single sample in a study of blood T cell repertoires in COVID-19. Data came from immunoSEQ multiplex PCR; TCRdb stores just in-frame clones and leaves some out. The table has around 74,000 clones, around nine tenths seen once. Sequenced: peripheral blood. Receptors originate from a man aged 30 to 39 with acute or convalescent COVID-19. Each CDR3 is given with its conserved first and last residue.

cdr3_aa v_call
CASSLRQGPYEQYF TRBV27
CASSEARTFRYEQYF TRBV6-1
CASSFKQGTEAFF TRBV14
CASSRETGLYEQYF TRBV28
CATSREGQPYEQYF TRBV15
CASLERTGREKLFF TRBV28
CASSEPGLASVMDEQYF TRBV6-1
CASSYRTSGYNEQFF TRBV6-6
CASSRQGAKNIQYF TRBV28
CASSPTSGSLYEQYF TRBV4-3
CASRASGSRYEQYF TRBV6-5
CASSRQNNQPQHF TRBV28
CASSYLTGNQPQHF TRBV6-6
CASSARQGESYEQYF TRBV4-3
CASSHDSGGAYEQYF TRBV14
CASSKEERVLSGRAVDEQFF TRBV21-1
CASSSPDRVGYTF TRBV27
CASSPDSRFSGNTIYF TRBV7-2
CASSYSTGGTYEQYF TRBV6-5
CASSGDRGETQYF TRBV2
CATLPSTGELFF TRBV28
CASSVTTSGNNEQFF TRBV9
CASSGNIAGGNEQFF TRBV7-2
CASSWTPQAGENEQYF TRBV5-1
CASSLGASDTQYF TRBV13